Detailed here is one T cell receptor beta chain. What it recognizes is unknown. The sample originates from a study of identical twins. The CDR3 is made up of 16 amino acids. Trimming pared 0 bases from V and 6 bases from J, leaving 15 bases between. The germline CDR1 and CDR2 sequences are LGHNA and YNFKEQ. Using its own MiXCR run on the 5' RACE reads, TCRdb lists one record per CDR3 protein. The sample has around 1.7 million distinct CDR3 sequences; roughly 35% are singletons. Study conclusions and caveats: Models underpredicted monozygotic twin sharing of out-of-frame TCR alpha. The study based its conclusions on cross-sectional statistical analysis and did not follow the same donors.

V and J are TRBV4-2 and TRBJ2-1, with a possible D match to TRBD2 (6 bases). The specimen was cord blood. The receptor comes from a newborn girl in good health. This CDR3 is CASSQERGDWGNEQFF. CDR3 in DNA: TGTGCCAGCAGCCAAGAGCGGGGCGACTGGGGCAATGAGCAGTTCTTC.